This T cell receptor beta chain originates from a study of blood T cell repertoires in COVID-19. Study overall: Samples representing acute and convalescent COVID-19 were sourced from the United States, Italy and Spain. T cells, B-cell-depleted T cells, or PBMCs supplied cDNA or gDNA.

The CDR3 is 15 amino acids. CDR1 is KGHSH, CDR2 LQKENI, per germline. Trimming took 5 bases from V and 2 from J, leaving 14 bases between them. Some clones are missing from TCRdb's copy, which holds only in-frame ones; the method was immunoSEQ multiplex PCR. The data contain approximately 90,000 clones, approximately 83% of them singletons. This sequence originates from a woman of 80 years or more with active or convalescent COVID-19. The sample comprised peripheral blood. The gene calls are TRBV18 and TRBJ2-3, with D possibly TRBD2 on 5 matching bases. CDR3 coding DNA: TGTGCCAGCTCAGTAGACTACCGAATCACAGATACGCAGTATTTT. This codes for CASSVDYRITDTQYF.